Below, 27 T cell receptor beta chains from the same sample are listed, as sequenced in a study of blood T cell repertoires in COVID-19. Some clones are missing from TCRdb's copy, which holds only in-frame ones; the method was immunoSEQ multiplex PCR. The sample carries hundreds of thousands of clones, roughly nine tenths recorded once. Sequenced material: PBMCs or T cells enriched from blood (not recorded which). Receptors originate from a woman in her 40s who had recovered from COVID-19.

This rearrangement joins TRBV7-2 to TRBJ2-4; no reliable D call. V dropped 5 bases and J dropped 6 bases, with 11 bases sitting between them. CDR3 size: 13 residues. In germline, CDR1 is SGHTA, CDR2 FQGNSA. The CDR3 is CASSDARGNIQYF. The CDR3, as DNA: TGTGCCAGCAGCGACGCGCGCGGAAACATTCAGTACTTC.

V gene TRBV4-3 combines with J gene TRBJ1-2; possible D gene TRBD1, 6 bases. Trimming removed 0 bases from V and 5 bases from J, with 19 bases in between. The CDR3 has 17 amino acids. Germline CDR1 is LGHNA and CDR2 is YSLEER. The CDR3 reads CASSQEPRGAGGYGYTF. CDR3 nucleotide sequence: TGCGCCAGCAGCCAAGAGCCTAGGGGGGCGGGGGGTTATGGCTACACCTTC.

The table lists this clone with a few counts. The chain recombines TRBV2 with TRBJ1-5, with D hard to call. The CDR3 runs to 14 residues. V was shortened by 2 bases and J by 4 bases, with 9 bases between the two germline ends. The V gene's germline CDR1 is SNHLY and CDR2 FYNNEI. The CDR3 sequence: CASSENVRNQPQHF. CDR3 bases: TGTGCCAGCAGTGAAAACGTGCGTAATCAGCCCCAGCATTTT.

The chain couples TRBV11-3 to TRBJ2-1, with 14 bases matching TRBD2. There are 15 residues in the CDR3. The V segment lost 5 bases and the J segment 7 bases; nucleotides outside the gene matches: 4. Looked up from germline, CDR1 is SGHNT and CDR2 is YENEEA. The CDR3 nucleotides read TGTGCCAGCAGCCGGGGACTAGCGGGAGTAAATGAGCAGTTCTTC. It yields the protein CASSRGLAGVNEQFF.

CDR3 in DNA: TGCGCCAGCAGCCCGACAGGGAATGCCAATGAGCAGTTCTTC. Its translation: CASSPTGNANEQFF. This chain joins TRBV5-1 and TRBJ2-1; 7 bases map to TRBD1. Germline CDR1 SGHRS, CDR2 YFSETQ. The V gene end was trimmed by 4 bases and the J gene end by 6 bases; junction bases not matched to a gene: 7. CDR3 size: 14 residues.

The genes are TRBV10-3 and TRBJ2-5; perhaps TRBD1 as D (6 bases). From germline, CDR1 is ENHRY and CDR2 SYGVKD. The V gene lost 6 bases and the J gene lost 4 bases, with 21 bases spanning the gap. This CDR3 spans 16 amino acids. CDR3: CAISSNLERGRETQYF. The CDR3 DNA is TGTGCCATCAGCTCCAATCTAGAGAGGGGGAGAGAGACCCAGTACTTC.

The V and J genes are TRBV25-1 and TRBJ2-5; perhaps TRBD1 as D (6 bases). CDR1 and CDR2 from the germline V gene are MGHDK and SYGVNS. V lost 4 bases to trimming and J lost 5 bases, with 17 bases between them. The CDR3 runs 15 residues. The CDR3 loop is CASSVSPGGGETQYF. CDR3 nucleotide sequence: TGTGCCAGCAGTGTCTCCCCAGGTGGGGGCGAGACCCAGTACTTC.

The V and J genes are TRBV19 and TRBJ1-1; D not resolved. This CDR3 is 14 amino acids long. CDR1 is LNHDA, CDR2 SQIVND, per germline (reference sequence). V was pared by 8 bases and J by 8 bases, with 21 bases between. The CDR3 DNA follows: TGTGCCAGTCGAAGGGTGGGAGGAGCAGCCGAAGCTTTCTTT. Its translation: CASRRVGGAAEAFF.

The CDR3: CASSFSGGGLGQYF. In nucleotides, the CDR3 is TGTGCCAGCAGTTTTTCGGGGGGCGGCCTGGGACAGTACTTC. The J gene is TRBJ2-7, the V gene TRBV28, with D tentatively TRBD2 (7 bases). Germline V lookup: CDR1 MDHEN, CDR2 SYDVKM. The CDR3 loop spans 14 amino acids. Trimming stripped 3 bases from V and 10 bases from J, with 19 bases between. Full variable domain (outside the CDR3, taken from reference TRBV28 and TRBJ2-7): DVKVTQSSRYLVKRTGEKVFLECVQDMDHENMFWYRQDPGLGLRLIYFSYDVKMKEKGDIPEGYSVSREKKERFSLILESASTNQTSMYLCASSFSGGGLGQYFGPGTRLTVT.

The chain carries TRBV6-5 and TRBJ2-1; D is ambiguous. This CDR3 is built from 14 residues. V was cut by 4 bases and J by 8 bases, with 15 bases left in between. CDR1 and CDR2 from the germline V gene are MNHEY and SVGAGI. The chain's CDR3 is CASSWSAAWDEQFF. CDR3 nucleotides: TGTGCCAGCAGTTGGAGCGCCGCCTGGGATGAGCAGTTCTTC.

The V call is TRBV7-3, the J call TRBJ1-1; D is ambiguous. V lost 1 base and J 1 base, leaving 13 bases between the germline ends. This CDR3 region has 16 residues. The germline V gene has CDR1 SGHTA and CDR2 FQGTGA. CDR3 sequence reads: CASSLNPSLKNTEAFF. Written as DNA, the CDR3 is TGTGCCAGCAGCTTAAATCCATCACTCAAGAACACTGAAGCTTTCTTT.

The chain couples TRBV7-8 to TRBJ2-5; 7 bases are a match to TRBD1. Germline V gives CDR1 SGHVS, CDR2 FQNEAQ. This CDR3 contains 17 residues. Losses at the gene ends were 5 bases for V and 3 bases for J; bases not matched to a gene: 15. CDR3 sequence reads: CASSPSPGQSRKETQYF. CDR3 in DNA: TGTGCCAGCAGCCCTAGCCCGGGACAGTCTAGAAAAGAGACCCAGTACTTC.

CDR3 sequence (DNA): TGTGCCAGCAGCTGGACAGGGGCCGGGAATCAGCCCCAGCATTTT. Translation: CASSWTGAGNQPQHF. This chain links TRBV7-9 with TRBJ1-5; 9 bases line up with TRBD1. The germline gives CDR1 SEHNR, CDR2 FQNEAQ (reference sequence). V was clipped by 4 bases and J by 4 bases; unmatched bases: 5. This CDR3 spans 15 amino acids. Complete variable domain (other parts from reference TRBV7-9 and TRBJ1-5): DTGVSQNPRHKITKRGQNVTFRCDPISEHNRLYWYRQTLGQGPEFLTYFQNEAQLEKSRLLSDRFSAERPKGSFSTLEIQRTEQGDSAMYLCASSWTGAGNQPQHFGDGTRLSIL.

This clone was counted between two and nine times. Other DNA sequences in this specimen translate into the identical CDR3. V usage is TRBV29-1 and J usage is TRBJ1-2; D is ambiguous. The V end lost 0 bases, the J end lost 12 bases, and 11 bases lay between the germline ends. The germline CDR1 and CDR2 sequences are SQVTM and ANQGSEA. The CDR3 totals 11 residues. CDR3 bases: TGCAGCGTTGAAGATCCGGGAGGGAACACCTTC. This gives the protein CSVEDPGGNTF.

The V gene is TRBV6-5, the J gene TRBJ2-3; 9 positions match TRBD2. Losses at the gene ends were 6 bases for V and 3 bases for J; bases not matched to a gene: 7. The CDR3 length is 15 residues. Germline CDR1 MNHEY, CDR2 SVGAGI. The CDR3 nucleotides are TGTGCCAGCAGGTTAGCGGGAGTAGCGACAGATACGCAGTATTTT. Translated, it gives CASRLAGVATDTQYF.

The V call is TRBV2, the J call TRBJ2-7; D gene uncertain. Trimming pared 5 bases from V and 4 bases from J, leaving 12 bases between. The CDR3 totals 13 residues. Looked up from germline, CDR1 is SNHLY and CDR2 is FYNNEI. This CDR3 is CASSSSEQYEQYF. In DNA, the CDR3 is TGTGCCAGCAGTTCCTCGGAGCAATACGAGCAGTACTTC.

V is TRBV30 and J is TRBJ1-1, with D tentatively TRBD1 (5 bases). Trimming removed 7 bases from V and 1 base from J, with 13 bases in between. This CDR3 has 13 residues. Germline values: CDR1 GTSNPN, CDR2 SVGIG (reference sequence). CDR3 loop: CAYKGQTNTEAFF. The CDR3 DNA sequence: TGTGCCTATAAGGGGCAGACGAACACTGAAGCTTTCTTT.

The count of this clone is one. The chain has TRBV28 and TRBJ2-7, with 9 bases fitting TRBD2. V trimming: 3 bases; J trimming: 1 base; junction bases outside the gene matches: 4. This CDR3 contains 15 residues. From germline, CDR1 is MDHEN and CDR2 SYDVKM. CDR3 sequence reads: CASSLGRGGSYEQYF. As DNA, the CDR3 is TGTGCCAGCAGTTTGGGGCGGGGGGGTTCCTACGAGCAGTACTTC. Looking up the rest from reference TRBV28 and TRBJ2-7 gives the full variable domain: DVKVTQSSRYLVKRTGEKVFLECVQDMDHENMFWYRQDPGLGLRLIYFSYDVKMKEKGDIPEGYSVSREKKERFSLILESASTNQTSMYLCASSLGRGGSYEQYFGPGTRLTVT.

In DNA form, the CDR3 reads TGCGCCAGCAGCCTAGACTACACTGAAGCTTTCTTT. This translates into CASSLDYTEAFF. This sequence joins TRBV4-3 and TRBJ1-1; no firm D call. Germline CDR1 reads LGHNA; CDR2 reads YSLEER. The CDR3 contains 12 residues. The V end lost 4 bases, the J end lost 3 bases, and 6 bases lay between the germline ends.

This CDR3 reads CASSPPNRGMHRNTEAFF. The CDR3 nucleotides are TGTGCCAGCTCACCACCGAACAGGGGAATGCACAGGAACACTGAAGCTTTCTTT. V and J are TRBV18 and TRBJ1-1; 7 bases map to TRBD1. CDR3 size: 18 residues. Trimming cost V 0 bases and J 1 base; bases outside gene matches: 11. The germline CDR1 and CDR2 sequences are KGHSH and LQKENI.

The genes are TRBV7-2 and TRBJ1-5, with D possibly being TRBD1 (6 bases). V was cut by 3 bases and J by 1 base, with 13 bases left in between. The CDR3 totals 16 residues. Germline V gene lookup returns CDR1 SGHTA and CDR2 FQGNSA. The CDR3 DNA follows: TGTGCCAGCAGCTTTCAGGCAGGGGAGAGCAATCAGCCCCAGCATTTT. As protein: CASSFQAGESNQPQHF. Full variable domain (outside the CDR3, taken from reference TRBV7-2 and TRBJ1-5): GAGVSQSPSNKVTEKGKDVELRCDPISGHTALYWYRQSLGQGLEFLIYFQGNSAPDKSGLPSDRFSAERTGGSVSTLTIQRTQQEDSAVYLCASSFQAGESNQPQHFGDGTRLSIL.

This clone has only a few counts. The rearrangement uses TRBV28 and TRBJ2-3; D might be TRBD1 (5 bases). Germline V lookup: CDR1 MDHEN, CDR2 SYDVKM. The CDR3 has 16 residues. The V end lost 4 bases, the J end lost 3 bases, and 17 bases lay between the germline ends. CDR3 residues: CASSSPQGDGTDTQYF. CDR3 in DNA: TGTGCCAGCAGTTCACCACAAGGGGATGGTACAGATACGCAGTATTTT.

CDR3 sequence: CASSDPTGRPSYEQYF. For the CDR3, the DNA is TGTGCCAGCAGCGACCCAACAGGGCGTCCCTCCTACGAGCAGTACTTC. The V and J genes are TRBV7-9 and TRBJ2-7, with D maybe TRBD1 (6 bases). Germline V gene lookup returns CDR1 SEHNR and CDR2 FQNEAQ (reference sequence). CDR3 length equals 16 residues. Trimming cost V 5 bases and J 0 bases, with 17 bases left between them. Based on the CDR3 plus reference TRBV7-9 and TRBJ2-7, the full variable domain is DTGVSQNPRHKITKRGQNVTFRCDPISEHNRLYWYRQTLGQGPEFLTYFQNEAQLEKSRLLSDRFSAERPKGSFSTLEIQRTEQGDSAMYLCASSDPTGRPSYEQYFGPGTRLTVT.

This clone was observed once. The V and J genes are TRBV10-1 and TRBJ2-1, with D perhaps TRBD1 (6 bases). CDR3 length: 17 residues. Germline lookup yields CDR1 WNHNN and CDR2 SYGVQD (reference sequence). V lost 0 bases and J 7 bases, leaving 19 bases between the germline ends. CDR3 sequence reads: CASSESRGAGAANEQFF. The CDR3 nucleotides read TGCGCCAGCAGTGAGTCTCGAGGGGCAGGGGCGGCGAATGAGCAGTTCTTC.

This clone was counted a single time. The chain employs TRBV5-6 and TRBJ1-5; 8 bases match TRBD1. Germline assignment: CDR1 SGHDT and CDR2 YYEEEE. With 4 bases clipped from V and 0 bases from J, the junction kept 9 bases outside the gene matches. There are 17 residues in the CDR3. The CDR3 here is CASSPRDRKYSNQPQHF. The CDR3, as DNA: TGTGCCAGCAGCCCCCGGGACAGGAAATATAGCAATCAGCCCCAGCATTTT.

The CDR3 spells CASSLTGYYEQYF. The CDR3 coding sequence is TGTGCCAGCAGTTTAACAGGGTACTACGAGCAGTACTTC. The chain has TRBV28 and TRBJ2-7; possible D gene TRBD1, 6 bases. Germline V gene lookup returns CDR1 MDHEN and CDR2 SYDVKM. The CDR3 extends over 13 amino acids. V lost 2 bases and J 3 bases, leaving 8 bases between the germline ends.

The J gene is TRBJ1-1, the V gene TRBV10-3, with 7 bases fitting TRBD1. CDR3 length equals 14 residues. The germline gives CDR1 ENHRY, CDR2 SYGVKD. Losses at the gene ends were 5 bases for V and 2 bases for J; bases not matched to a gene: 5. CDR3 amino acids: CAISSQGPNTEAFF. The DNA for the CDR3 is TGTGCCATCAGTTCACAGGGGCCTAACACTGAAGCTTTCTTT.